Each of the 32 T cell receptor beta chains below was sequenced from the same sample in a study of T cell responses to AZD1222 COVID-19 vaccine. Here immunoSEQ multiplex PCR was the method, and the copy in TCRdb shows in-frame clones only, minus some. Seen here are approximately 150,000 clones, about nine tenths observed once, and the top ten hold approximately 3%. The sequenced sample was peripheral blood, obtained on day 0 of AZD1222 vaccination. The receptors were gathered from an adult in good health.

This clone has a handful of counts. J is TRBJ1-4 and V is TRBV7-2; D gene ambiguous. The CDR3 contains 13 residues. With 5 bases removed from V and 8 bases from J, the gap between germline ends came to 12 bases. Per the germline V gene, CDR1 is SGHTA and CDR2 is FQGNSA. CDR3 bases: TGTGCCAGCAGCCCCCGCTTGGGGGAAAAACTGTTTTTT. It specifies CASSPRLGEKLFF.

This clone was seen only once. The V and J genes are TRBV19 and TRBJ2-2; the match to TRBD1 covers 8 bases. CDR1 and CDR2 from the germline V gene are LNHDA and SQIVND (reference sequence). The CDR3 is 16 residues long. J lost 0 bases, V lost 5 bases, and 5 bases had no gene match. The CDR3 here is CASSLGTGTNTGELFF. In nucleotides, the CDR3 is TGTGCCAGTAGTTTGGGGACAGGAACGAACACCGGGGAGCTGTTTTTT.

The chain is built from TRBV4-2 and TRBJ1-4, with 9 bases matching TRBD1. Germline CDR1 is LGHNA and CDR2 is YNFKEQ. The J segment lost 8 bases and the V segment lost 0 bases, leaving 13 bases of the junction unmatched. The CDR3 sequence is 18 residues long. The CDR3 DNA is TGTGCCAGCAGCCAAGATCTAGTCTGGACAGGGGTTGGAGAAAAACTGTTTTTT. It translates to CASSQDLVWTGVGEKLFF.

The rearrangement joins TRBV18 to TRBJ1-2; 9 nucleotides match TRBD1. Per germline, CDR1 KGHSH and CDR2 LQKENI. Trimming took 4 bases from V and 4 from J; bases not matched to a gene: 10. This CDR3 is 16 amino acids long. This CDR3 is CASSLDRDRAFYGYTF. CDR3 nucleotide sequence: TGTGCCAGCTCACTCGACCGGGACAGGGCCTTCTATGGCTACACCTTC. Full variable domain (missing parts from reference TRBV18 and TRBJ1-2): NAGVMQNPRHLVRRRGQEARLRCSPMKGHSHVYWYRQLPEEGLKFMVYLQKENIIDESGMPKERFSAEFPKEGPSILRIQQVVRGDSAAYFCASSLDRDRAFYGYTFGSGTRLTVV.

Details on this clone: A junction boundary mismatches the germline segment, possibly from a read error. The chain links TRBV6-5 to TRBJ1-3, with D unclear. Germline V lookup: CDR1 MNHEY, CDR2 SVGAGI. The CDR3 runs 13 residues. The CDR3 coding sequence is TGTGCCAGCAGTTACTCGATGGGCAGGCTTCCGAATTTT. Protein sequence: CASSYSMGRLPNF.

CDR3 bases: TGTGCCAGCAGCCCCCCGGGACAGCCGAACACCGGGGAGCTGTTTTTT. Residues: CASSPPGQPNTGELFF. V and J are TRBV5-4 and TRBJ2-2, with TRBD1 identical over 7 bases. Germline CDR1 reads SGHNT; CDR2 reads YYREEE (reference sequence). CDR3 length equals 16 residues. Losses at the gene ends were 4 bases for V and 0 bases for J; bases not matched to a gene: 6.

CDR3 protein: CASSLDGGPGNTIYF. DNA for the CDR3: TGTGCCAGCAGCTTGGATGGGGGGCCTGGAAACACCATATATTTT. The chain combines TRBV5-4 with TRBJ1-3; D is possibly TRBD1 (6 bases). CDR1 is SGHNT and CDR2 is YYREEE in the germline V gene (reference sequence). The CDR3 runs to 15 residues. V was pared by 0 bases and J by 2 bases, with 9 bases between.

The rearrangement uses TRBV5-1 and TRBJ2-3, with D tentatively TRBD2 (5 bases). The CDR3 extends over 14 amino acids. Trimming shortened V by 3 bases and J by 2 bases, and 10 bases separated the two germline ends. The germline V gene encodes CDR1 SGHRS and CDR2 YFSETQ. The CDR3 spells CASSSGEITDTQYF. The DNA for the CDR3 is TGCGCCAGCAGCTCCGGGGAGATCACAGATACGCAGTATTTT.

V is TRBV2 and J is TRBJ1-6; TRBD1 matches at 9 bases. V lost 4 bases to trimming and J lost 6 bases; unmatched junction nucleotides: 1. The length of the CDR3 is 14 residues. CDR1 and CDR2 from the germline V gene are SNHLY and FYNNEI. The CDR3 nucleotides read TGTGCCAGCAGTGTGACAGGGGGTAATTCACCCCTCCACTTT. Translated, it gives CASSVTGGNSPLHF.

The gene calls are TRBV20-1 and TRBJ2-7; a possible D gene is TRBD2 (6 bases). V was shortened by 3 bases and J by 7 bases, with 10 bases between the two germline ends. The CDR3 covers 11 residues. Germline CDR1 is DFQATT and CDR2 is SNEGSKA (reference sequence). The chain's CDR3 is CSARRGGEQYF. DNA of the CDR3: TGCAGTGCTAGGAGGGGAGGAGAGCAGTACTTC.

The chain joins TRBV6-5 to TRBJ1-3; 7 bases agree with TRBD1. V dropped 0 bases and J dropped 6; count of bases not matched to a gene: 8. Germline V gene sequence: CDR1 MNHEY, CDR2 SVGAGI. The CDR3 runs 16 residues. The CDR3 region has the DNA TGTGCCAGCAGTTACTCGGCAGGGGGTTTCGAAAACACCATATATTTT. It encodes CASSYSAGGFENTIYF.

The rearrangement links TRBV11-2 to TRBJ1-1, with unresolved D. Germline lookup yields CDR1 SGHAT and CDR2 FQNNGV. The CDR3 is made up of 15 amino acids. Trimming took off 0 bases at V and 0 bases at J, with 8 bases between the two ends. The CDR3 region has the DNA TGTGCCAGCAGCTTAGATCCAGACATGAACACTGAAGCTTTCTTT. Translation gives CASSLDPDMNTEAFF.

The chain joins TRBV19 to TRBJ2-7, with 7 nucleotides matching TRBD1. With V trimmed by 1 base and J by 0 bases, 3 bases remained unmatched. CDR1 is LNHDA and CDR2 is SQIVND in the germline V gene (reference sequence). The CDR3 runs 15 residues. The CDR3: CASSIGDRVSYEQYF. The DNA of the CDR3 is TGTGCCAGTAGTATAGGAGACAGGGTCTCCTACGAGCAGTACTTC.

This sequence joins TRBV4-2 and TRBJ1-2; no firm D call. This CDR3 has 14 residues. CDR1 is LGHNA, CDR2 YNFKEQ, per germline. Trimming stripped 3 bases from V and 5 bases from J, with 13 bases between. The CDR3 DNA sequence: TGTGCCAGCAGCCACCCGACCCGGACTTATGGCTACACCTTC. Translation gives CASSHPTRTYGYTF.

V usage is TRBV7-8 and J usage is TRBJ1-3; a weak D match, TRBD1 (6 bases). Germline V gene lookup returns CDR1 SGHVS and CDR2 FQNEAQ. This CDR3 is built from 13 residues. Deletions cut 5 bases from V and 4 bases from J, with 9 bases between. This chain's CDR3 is CASSQGLGNTIYF. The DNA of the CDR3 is TGTGCCAGCAGCCAGGGGCTCGGAAACACCATATATTTT.

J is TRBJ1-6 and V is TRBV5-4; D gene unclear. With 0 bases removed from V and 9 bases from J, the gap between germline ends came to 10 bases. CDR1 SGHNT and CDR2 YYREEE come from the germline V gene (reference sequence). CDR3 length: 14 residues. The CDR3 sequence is CASSLGTTVSPLHF. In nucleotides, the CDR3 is TGTGCCAGCAGCTTGGGTACGACGGTTTCACCCCTCCACTTT.

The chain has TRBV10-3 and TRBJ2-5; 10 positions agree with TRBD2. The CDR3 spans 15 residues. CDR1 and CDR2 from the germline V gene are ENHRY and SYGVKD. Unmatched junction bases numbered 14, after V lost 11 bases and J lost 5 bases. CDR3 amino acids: CAAHSGTSVVETQYF. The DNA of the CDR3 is TGTGCCGCCCACTCCGGGACTAGCGTGGTGGAGACCCAGTACTTC.

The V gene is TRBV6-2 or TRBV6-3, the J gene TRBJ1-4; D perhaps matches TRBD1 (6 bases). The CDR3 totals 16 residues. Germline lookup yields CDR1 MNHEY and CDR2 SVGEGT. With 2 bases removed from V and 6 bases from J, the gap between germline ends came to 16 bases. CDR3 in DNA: TGTGCCAGCAGTTACGCTAAACAGGGAGGGGATGAAAAACTGTTTTTT. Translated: CASSYAKQGGDEKLFF.

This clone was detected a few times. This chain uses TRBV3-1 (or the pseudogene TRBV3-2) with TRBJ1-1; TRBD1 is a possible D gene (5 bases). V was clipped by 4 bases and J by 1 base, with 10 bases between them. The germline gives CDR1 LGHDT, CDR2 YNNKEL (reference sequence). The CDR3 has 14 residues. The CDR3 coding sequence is TGTGCCAGCAGCCTTGGGGCCGAGAACACTGAAGCTTTCTTT. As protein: CASSLGAENTEAFF.

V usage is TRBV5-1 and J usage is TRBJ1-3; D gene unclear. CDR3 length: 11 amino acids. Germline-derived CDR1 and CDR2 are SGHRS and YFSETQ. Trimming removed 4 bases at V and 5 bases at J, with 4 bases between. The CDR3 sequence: CASSTRNTIYF. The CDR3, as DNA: TGCGCCAGCAGCACTCGAAACACCATATATTTT.

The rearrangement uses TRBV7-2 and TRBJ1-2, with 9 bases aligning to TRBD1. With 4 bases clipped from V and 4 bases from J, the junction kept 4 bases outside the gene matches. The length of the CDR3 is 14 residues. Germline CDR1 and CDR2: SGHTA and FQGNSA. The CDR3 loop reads CASSSRDRAYGYTF. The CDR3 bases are TGTGCCAGCAGCTCCCGGGACAGGGCCTATGGCTACACCTTC.

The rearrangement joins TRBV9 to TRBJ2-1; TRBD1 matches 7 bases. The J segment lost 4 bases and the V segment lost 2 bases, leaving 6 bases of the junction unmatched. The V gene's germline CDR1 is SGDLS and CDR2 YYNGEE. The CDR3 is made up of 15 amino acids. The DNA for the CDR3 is TGTGCCAGCAGCGTTATAGACAGGGCGTACAATGAGCAGTTCTTC. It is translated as CASSVIDRAYNEQFF.

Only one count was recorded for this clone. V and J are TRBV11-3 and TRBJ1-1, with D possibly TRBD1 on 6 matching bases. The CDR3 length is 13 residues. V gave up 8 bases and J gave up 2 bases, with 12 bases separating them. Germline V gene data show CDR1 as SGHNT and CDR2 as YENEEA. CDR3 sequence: CASSQGYNTEAFF. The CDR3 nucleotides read TGTGCCAGCTCCCAGGGGTATAACACTGAAGCTTTCTTT. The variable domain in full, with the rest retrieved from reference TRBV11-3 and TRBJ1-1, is EAGVVQSPRYKIIEKKQPVAFWCNPISGHNTLYWYLQNLGQGPELLIRYENEEAVDDSQLPKDRFSAERLKGVDSTLKIQPAELGDSAVYLCASSQGYNTEAFFGQGTRLTVV.

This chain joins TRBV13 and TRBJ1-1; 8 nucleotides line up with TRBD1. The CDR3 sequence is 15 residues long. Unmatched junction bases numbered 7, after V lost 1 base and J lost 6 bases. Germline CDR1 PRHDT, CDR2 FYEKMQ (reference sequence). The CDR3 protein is CASSLDSRGLAEAFF. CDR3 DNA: TGTGCCAGCAGCTTAGATAGCAGGGGGCTGGCTGAAGCTTTCTTT.

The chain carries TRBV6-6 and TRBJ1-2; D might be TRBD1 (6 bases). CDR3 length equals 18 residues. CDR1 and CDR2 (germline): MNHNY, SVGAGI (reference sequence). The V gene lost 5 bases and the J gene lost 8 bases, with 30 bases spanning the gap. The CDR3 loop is CASSPPSKGQQALSGYTF. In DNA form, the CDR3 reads TGTGCCAGCAGTCCACCCTCGAAGGGACAACAAGCTCTATCCGGCTACACCTTC.

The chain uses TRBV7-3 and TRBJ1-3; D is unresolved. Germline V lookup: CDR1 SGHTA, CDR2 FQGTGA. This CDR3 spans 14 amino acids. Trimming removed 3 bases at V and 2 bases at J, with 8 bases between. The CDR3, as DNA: TGTGCCAGCAGCTTGTCCGGGGCTGGAAACACCATATATTTT. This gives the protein CASSLSGAGNTIYF.

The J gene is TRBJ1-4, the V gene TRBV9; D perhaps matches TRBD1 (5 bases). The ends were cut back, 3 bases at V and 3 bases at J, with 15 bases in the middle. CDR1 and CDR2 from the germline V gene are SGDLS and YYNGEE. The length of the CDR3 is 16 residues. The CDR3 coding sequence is TGTGCCAGCAGCGGCGGCGGGGCGGCAGCTAATGAAAAACTGTTTTTT. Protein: CASSGGGAAANEKLFF. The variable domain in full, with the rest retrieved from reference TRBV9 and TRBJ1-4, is DSGVTQTPKHLITATGQRVTLRCSPRSGDLSVYWYQQSLDQGLQFLIQYYNGEERAKGNILERFSAQQFPDLHSELNLSSLELGDSALYFCASSGGGAAANEKLFFGSGTQLSVL.

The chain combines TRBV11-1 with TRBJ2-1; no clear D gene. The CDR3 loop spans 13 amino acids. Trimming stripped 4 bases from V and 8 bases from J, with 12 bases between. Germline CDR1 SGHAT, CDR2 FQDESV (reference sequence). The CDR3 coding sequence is TGTGCCAGCAGCTCTTCCCCTGCGGATGAGCAGTTCTTC. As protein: CASSSSPADEQFF.

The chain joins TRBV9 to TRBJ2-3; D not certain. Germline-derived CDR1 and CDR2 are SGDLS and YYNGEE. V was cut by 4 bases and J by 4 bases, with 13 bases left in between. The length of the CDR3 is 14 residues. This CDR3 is CASSPWTGPDTQYF. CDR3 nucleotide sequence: TGTGCCAGCAGCCCCTGGACGGGCCCAGATACGCAGTATTTT.

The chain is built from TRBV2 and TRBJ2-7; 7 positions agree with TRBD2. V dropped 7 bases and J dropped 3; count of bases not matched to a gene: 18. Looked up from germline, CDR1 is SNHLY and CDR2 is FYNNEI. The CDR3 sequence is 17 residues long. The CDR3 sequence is CASMSGGGNSLSYEQYF. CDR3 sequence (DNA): TGTGCCAGCATGAGTGGGGGGGGTAATTCCCTCAGCTACGAGCAGTACTTC.

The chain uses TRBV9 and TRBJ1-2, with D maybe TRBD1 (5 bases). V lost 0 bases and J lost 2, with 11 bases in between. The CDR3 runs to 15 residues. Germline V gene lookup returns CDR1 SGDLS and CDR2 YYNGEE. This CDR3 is CASSVEGAGNYGYTF. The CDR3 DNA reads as TGTGCCAGCAGCGTAGAAGGGGCAGGGAACTATGGCTACACCTTC.

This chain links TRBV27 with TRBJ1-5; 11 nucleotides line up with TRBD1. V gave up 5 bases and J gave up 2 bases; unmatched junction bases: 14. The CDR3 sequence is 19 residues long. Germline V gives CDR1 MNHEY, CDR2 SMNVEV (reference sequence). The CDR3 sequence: CASSPRRDRGKWGNQPQHF. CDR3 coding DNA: TGTGCCAGCAGTCCCCGCCGGGACAGGGGGAAGTGGGGCAATCAGCCCCAGCATTTT.